Following are 16 T cell receptor beta chains from one sample sequenced in a study of spatial heterogeneity in lung cancer. What these receptors recognize is not known. Findings of the study overall: Counts of expanded alpha and beta TCRs within tumors tracked the tumor nonsynonymous mutation count.

Documented time point: sample taken at primary tumor resection. TCRdb re-called the 5' RACE reads with MiXCR, one entry per CDR3 protein. This table holds about 4,200 distinct CDR3 sequences, about 6% found once. Source: lung tumor tissue, taken at surgery. These receptors all stem from a male donor with early-stage non-small cell lung cancer.

Judged by abundance, this clonotype is medium-sized. This chain connects TRBV3-1 to TRBJ1-2; perhaps TRBD1 as D (5 bases). CDR3 length equals 15 residues. Germline V gene sequence: CDR1 LGHDT, CDR2 YNNKEL (reference sequence). Deletions cut 2 bases from V and 8 bases from J, with 18 bases between. The CDR3 DNA sequence: TGTGCCAGCAGCCAATTCCGAGGCAGGGCGGTCGGCTACACCTTC. Translated: CASSQFRGRAVGYTF.

The chain couples TRBV2 to TRBJ2-1; D gene uncertain. Germline CDR1 is SNHLY and CDR2 is FYNNEI. The CDR3 has 9 amino acids. Between the trimmed V and J ends, which lost 5 bases and 7 bases, there was a span of 0 bases. The CDR3 DNA reads TGTGCCAGCAGTAATGAGCAGTTCTTC. Protein product: CASSNEQFF.

The genes are TRBV4-2 and TRBJ2-1, with D perhaps matching TRBD2 (6 bases). Germline V gene sequence: CDR1 LGHNA, CDR2 YNFKEQ. The V end lost 4 bases, the J end lost 4 bases, and 11 bases lay between the germline ends. The CDR3 totals 14 residues. In nucleotides, the CDR3 is TGTGCCAGCAGCCCGGTAGCGGAATACAATGAGCAGTTCTTC. Protein: CASSPVAEYNEQFF.

The table lists this clonotype with many counts. The chain links TRBV28 to TRBJ2-3; 9 nucleotides line up with TRBD2. The CDR3 spans 16 residues. Germline loops: CDR1 MDHEN, CDR2 SYDVKM. V gave up 4 bases and J gave up 6 bases; unmatched junction bases: 11. The CDR3 bases are TGTGCCAGCAGTTATCGGAGGCTAGCGGGATGGGATACGCAGTATTTT. Residues: CASSYRRLAGWDTQYF.

Within the sample, this clonotype is medium-sized. The rearrangement links TRBV20-1 to TRBJ2-7; possible D gene TRBD2, 5 bases. Germline V gives CDR1 DFQATT, CDR2 SNEGSKA (reference sequence). There are 15 residues in the CDR3. V lost 4 bases to trimming and J lost 2 bases, with 18 bases between them. The CDR3 region has the DNA TGCAGTGCTACCTCGTACAGCGGTAGGACCTACGAGCAGTACTTC. Amino acid sequence: CSATSYSGRTYEQYF.

By share, this clonotype ranks as medium-sized. The chain combines TRBV18 with TRBJ2-3; D is ambiguous. The V end was cut by 6 bases, the J end by 0 bases, with 7 bases between. The CDR3 loop spans 13 amino acids. Germline V gives CDR1 KGHSH, CDR2 LQKENI. CDR3 nucleotides: TGTGCCAGCTCCGAGGATAGCACAGATACGCAGTATTTT. Amino acids: CASSEDSTDTQYF.

V is TRBV4-1 and J is TRBJ1-2; D is perhaps TRBD1 (5 bases). CDR3 length: 14 amino acids. Trimming left V 0 bases short and J 4 bases short, with 9 bases between. Germline CDR1 reads MGHRA; CDR2 reads YSYEKL. In nucleotides, the CDR3 is TGCGCCAGCAGCCAAGATGGGAGGGGCTATGGCTACACCTTC. Translated: CASSQDGRGYGYTF.

This clonotype was counted many times. V and J are TRBV7-9 and TRBJ2-2, with 10 nucleotides matching TRBD1. Germline V gives CDR1 SEHNR, CDR2 FQNEAQ (reference sequence). J gave up 6 bases and V 3 bases, and 13 bases lay outside the gene matches. CDR3 size: 18 residues. CDR3 amino acids: CASSLLGRDRGRAGELFF. The CDR3 DNA reads TGTGCCAGCAGCTTGCTCGGCCGGGACAGGGGTAGGGCCGGGGAGCTGTTTTTT.

This clonotype is termed medium-sized. The chain has TRBV12-5 and TRBJ2-7; no definite D call. Germline CDR1 LGHNT, CDR2 FRNRAP. The CDR3 spans 13 residues. The V end was cut by 7 bases, the J end by 1 base, with 11 bases between. CDR3 amino acids: CASAISSSYEQYF. The CDR3 DNA sequence: TGTGCTAGTGCTATTTCTAGTTCCTACGAGCAGTACTTC.

This clonotype counts as medium-sized. The chain couples TRBV4-3 to TRBJ1-2; tentatively, D is TRBD1 (5 bases). Germline values: CDR1 LGHNA, CDR2 YSLEER. This CDR3 region has 16 residues. Trimming removed 0 bases at V and 1 base at J, with 12 bases between. CDR3 in amino acids: CASSQERTLDNYGYTF. The CDR3 bases are TGCGCCAGCAGCCAAGAAAGGACACTCGATAACTATGGCTACACCTTC.

The genes are TRBV11-1 and TRBJ2-3, with 8 bases identical to TRBD2. Germline V gene data show CDR1 as SGHAT and CDR2 as FQDESV (reference sequence). The CDR3 totals 16 residues. The ends lost 3 bases at V and 0 bases at J; junction bases unmatched: 5. CDR3 bases: TGTGCCAGCAGCTTCACCTGGACTAGCAGCACAGATACGCAGTATTTT. Its translation: CASSFTWTSSTDTQYF.

By its share, this clonotype is medium-sized. CDR3 sequence (DNA): TGTGCCAGCAGCTTAGGACGGGACAGTCTAATAGAAAAACTGTTTTTT. Translated: CASSLGRDSLIEKLFF. This rearrangement joins TRBV11-2 to TRBJ1-4, with TRBD1 matching over 7 bases. This CDR3 has 16 residues. Trimming at V came to 1 base and at J to 8 bases, leaving 10 bases not matched to a gene. CDR1 and CDR2 from the germline V gene are SGHAT and FQNNGV.

This clonotype is judged medium-sized. The V gene is TRBV6-6, the J gene TRBJ1-1; no firm D call. V lost 2 bases and J lost 8, with 9 bases in between. The CDR3 runs 12 residues. Per the germline V gene, CDR1 is MNHNY and CDR2 is SVGAGI (reference sequence). The CDR3, as DNA: TGTGCCAGCAGTTACAGCGAGGGAGAAGCTTTCTTT. It translates to CASSYSEGEAFF.

This clonotype is termed medium-sized. The chain recombines TRBV4-3 with TRBJ1-2; possible D gene TRBD1, 6 bases. The CDR3 has 16 residues. Germline V CDR1 and CDR2: LGHNA, YSLEER. Deletions cut 0 bases from V and 6 bases from J, with 17 bases between. CDR3 coding DNA: TGCGCCAGCAGCCAAGATCAGGGGCGGCTGGGTCATGGCTACACCTTC. Residues: CASSQDQGRLGHGYTF.

In this sample, this clonotype is medium-sized. The rearrangement uses TRBV5-8 and TRBJ2-4; D not certain. Germline-derived CDR1 and CDR2 are SGHTS and YDEGEE. V lost 2 bases, J lost 0 bases, and 12 bases lay in between. The CDR3 is 16 amino acids. The CDR3 protein is CASSFPGNLAKNIQYF. The CDR3 region has the DNA TGTGCCAGCAGCTTCCCAGGAAATCTAGCCAAAAACATTCAGTACTTC.

This clonotype was seen ten or more times. V is TRBV7-2 and J is TRBJ1-6, with a weak D call TRBD1 (6 bases). Trimming cost V 6 bases and J 4 bases, with 13 bases left between them. Germline CDR1 reads SGHTA; CDR2 reads FQGNSA. The CDR3 covers 15 residues. The CDR3: CASRSTGTYNSPLHF. CDR3 DNA sequence: TGTGCCAGCAGATCGACAGGAACGTATAATTCACCCCTCCACTTT. The full variable domain, its missing parts supplied by reference TRBV7-2 and TRBJ1-6, is GAGVSQSPSNKVTEKGKDVELRCDPISGHTALYWYRQSLGQGLEFLIYFQGNSAPDKSGLPSDRFSAERTGGSVSTLTIQRTQQEDSAVYLCASRSTGTYNSPLHFGNGTRLTVT.